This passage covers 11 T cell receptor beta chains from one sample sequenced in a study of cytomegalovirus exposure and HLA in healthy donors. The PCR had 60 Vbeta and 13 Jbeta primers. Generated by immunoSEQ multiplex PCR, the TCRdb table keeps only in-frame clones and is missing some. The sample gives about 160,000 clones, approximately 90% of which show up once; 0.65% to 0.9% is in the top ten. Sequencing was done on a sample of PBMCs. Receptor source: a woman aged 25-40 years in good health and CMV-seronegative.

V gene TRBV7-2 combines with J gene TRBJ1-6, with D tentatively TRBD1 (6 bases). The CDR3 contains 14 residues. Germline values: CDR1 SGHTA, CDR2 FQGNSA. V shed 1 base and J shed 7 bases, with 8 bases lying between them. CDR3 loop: CASSLGDRNSPLHF. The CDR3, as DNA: TGTGCCAGCAGCTTAGGAGACAGGAATTCACCCCTCCACTTT.

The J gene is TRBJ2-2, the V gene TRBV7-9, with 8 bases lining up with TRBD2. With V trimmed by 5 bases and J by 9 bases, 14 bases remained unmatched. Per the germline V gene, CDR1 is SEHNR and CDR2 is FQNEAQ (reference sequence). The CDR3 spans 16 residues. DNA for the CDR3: TGTGCCAGCAGCCCCTCCGGGGGGGGGCCGATTTGGGAGCTGTTTTTT. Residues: CASSPSGGGPIWELFF.

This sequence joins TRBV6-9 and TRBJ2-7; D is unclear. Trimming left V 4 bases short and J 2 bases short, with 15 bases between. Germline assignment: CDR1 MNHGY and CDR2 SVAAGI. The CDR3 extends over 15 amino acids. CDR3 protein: CASSLDTYSAYEQYF. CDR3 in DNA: TGTGCCAGCAGTTTAGACACCTATTCCGCCTACGAGCAGTACTTC.

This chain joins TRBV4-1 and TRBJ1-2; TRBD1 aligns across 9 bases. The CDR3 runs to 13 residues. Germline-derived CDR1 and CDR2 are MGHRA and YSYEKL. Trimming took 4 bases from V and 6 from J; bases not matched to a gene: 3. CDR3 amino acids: CASSPQGADGYTF. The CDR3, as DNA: TGCGCCAGCAGCCCACAGGGGGCCGATGGCTACACCTTC.

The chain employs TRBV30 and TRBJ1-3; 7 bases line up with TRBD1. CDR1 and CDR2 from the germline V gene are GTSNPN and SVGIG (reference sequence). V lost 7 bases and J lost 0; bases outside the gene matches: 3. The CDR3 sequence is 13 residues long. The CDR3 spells CASQGTSGNTIYF. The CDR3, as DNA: TGTGCCTCACAGGGGACCTCTGGAAACACCATATATTTT.

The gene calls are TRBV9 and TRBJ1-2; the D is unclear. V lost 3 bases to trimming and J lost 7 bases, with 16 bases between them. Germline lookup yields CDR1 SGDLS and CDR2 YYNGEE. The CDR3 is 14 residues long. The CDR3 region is CASSDHGSHSGYTF. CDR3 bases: TGTGCCAGCAGCGACCATGGGAGCCATAGTGGCTACACCTTC.

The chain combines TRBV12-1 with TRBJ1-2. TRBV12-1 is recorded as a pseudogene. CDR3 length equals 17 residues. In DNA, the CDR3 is TGTGCCAGCAGCTTCCAATCCTCGGGGGGGGGCAGGAATGGCTACACCTTC. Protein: CASSFQSSGGGRNGYTF.

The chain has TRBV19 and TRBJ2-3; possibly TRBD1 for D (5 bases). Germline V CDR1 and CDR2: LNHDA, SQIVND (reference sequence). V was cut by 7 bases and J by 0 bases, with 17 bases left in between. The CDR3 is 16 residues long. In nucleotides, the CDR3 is TGTGCCAGTAATCTAGGGCAGGGTCCTAGCACAGATACGCAGTATTTT. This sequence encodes CASNLGQGPSTDTQYF.

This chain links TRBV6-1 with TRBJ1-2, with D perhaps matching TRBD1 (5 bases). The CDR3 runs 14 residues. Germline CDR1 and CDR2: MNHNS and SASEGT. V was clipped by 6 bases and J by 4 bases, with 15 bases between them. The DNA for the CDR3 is TGTGCCAGCAGCCCGGGGAGGGGTGGCTATGGCTACACCTTC. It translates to CASSPGRGGYGYTF.

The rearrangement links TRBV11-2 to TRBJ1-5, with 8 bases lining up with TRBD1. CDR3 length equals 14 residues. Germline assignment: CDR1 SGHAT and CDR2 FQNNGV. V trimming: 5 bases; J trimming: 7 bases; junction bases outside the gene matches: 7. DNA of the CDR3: TGTGCCAGCAGCACCGGACAGGGCCGACAGCCCCAGCATTTT. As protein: CASSTGQGRQPQHF.

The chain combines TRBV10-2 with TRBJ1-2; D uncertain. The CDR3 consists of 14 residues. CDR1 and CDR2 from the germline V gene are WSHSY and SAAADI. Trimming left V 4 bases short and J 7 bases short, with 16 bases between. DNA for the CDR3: TGCGCCAGCAGTGCCTTCGTGCGGGAGGGTGGCTACACCTTC. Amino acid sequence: CASSAFVREGGYTF.